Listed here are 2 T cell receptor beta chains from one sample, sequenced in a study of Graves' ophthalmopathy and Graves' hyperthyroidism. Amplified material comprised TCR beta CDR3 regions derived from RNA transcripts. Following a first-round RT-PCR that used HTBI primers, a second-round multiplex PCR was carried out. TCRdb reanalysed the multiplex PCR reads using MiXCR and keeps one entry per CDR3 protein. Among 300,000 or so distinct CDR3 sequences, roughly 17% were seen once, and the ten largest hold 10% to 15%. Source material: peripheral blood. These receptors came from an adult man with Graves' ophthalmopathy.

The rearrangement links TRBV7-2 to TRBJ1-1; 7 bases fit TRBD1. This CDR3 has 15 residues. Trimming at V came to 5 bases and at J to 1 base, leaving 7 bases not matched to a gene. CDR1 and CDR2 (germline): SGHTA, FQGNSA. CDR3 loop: CASSPQGNGNTEAFF. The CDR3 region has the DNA TGTGCCAGCAGCCCACAGGGGAATGGGAACACTGAAGCTTTCTTT.

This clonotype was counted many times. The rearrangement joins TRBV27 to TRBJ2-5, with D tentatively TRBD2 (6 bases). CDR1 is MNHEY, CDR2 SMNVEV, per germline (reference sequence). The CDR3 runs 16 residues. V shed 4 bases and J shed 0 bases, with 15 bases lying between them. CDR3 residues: CASSSTPGLYQETQYF. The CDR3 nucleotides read TGTGCCAGCAGTTCAACCCCGGGACTGTACCAAGAGACCCAGTACTTC.